Below, 2 T cell receptor beta chains from the same sample are listed, as sequenced in a study of glioma-infiltrating T cells (TCRdb year 2016). These reads were obtained on an Illumina MiSeq. The iRepertoire nested amplicon-rescue multiplex PCR (arm-PCR) platform was used to amplify TCR alpha and beta CDR3 regions from RNA. TCRdb passed the public sequencing reads through fastp at Q25 and MiXCR, retaining productive beta sequences. Each entry is one CDR3 protein sequence, shown with its most common DNA and genes. The sample yields roughly 100,000 distinct CDR3 sequences; around 30% were counted once. The ten largest clones capture 44% of the sample. The specimen was glioma tissue, nonneoplastic brain tissue, or PBMCs (not recorded which). The receptor set was obtained from a human donor with low-grade glioma or glioblastoma, undergoing nonglioma brain surgery, or in good health (not recorded which).

The rearrangement uses TRBV12-3 or TRBV12-4 and TRBJ2-1; TRBD1 is a possible D gene (6 bases). V gave up 6 bases and J gave up 5 bases, with 14 bases separating them. The CDR3 length is 14 residues. The CDR3 DNA is TGTGCCAGCAGCCCTGGGGGCTCAAACAATGAGCAGTTCTTC. Protein: CASSPGGSNNEQFF.

Ten or more counts support this clonotype. V and J are TRBV19 and TRBJ2-5; D is possibly TRBD1 (6 bases). The V end was cut by 4 bases, the J end by 3 bases, with 12 bases between. This CDR3 is built from 14 residues. Germline CDR1 is LNHDA and CDR2 is SQIVND (reference sequence). The CDR3 DNA reads as TGTGCCAGTAGTAGACTACAGGGAGAAGAGACCCAGTACTTC. Translated, it gives CASSRLQGEETQYF.